Shown below are 10 T cell receptor beta chains from a single sample sequenced in a study of T cells in Graves' hyperthyroidism and ophthalmopathy. Amplification yielded TCR beta CDR3 regions, with RNA transcripts as the source. HTBI primers were used for first-round RT-PCR of the TCR CDR3. MiXCR, run by TCRdb on the multiplex PCR reads, gives a single entry per CDR3 protein. Among fewer than 450,000 distinct CDR3 sequences, approximately 18% were seen once, and the ten largest hold almost 35%. Sequenced input: blood. The receptors here all came from a woman in her 30s with Graves' hyperthyroidism that later progressed to Graves' ophthalmopathy.

This clonotype was picked up many times. The chain links TRBV11-1 to TRBJ2-1, with 9 nucleotides matching TRBD2. The trim removed 1 base at V and 0 bases at J, leaving 7 bases unmatched. This CDR3 has 18 residues. Germline V gene sequence: CDR1 SGHAT, CDR2 FQDESV (reference sequence). This CDR3 is CASSLGLAAMVSYNEQFF. The CDR3 coding sequence is TGTGCCAGCAGCTTAGGACTAGCGGCCATGGTCTCCTACAATGAGCAGTTCTTC.

This clonotype has only a few counts. The chain uses TRBV29-1 and TRBJ1-2; 7 nucleotides match TRBD1. The J segment lost 8 bases and the V segment lost 3 bases, leaving 15 bases of the junction unmatched. The V gene's germline CDR1 is SQVTM and CDR2 ANQGSEA. The CDR3 is 15 residues long. The CDR3 protein is CSVDEIQGKSVGYTF. DNA for the CDR3: TGCAGCGTTGATGAAATACAGGGGAAGAGTGTCGGCTACACCTTC.

This clonotype appeared many times. The chain carries TRBV12-3 or TRBV12-4 and TRBJ1-4, with D maybe TRBD1 (5 bases). Trimming removed 5 bases at V and 9 bases at J, with 16 bases between. The length of the CDR3 is 14 residues. CDR3 residues: CASSPTGVAQKLFF. Here the CDR3 DNA reads TGTGCCAGCAGTCCAACAGGAGTTGCTCAAAAACTGTTTTTT.

At least ten counts were recorded for this clonotype. V and J are TRBV25-1 and TRBJ2-3; 7 nucleotides match TRBD2. V shed 0 bases, J shed 4 bases, and the junction held 13 bases outside the gene matches. Germline V gene data show CDR1 as MGHDK and CDR2 as SYGVNS. CDR3 size: 18 residues. This CDR3 reads CASSEYFIGSGLSDTQYF. The CDR3 DNA follows: TGTGCCAGCAGTGAATATTTTATCGGTAGCGGGCTTTCAGATACGCAGTATTTT. Looking up the rest from reference TRBV25-1 and TRBJ2-3 gives the full variable domain: EADIYQTPRYLVIGTGKKITLECSQTMGHDKMYWYQQDPGMELHLIHYSYGVNSTEKGDLSSESTVSRIRTEHFPLTLESARPSHTSQYLCASSEYFIGSGLSDTQYFGPGTRLTVL.

This clonotype was picked up many times. The genes are TRBV11-2 and TRBJ1-2; 9 nucleotides agree with TRBD1. Germline CDR1 and CDR2: SGHAT and FQNNGV. The CDR3 loop spans 16 amino acids. V lost 5 bases and J lost 0; bases outside the gene matches: 7. The CDR3 sequence: CASSLPRTGANYGYTF. CDR3 sequence (DNA): TGTGCCAGCAGCCTCCCTCGGACAGGGGCTAACTATGGCTACACCTTC.

This clonotype was detected only a few times. The rearrangement links TRBV6-4 to TRBJ2-1, with TRBD1 identical over 10 bases. J gave up 3 bases and V 3 bases, and 2 bases lay outside the gene matches. This CDR3 contains 15 residues. Germline V gene data show CDR1 as MRHNA and CDR2 as SNTAGT. The CDR3 reads CASSDGTGDYNEQFF. CDR3 coding DNA: TGTGCCAGCAGTGATGGGACAGGGGACTACAATGAGCAGTTCTTC.

V and J are TRBV3-1 and TRBJ1-2, with 8 bases aligning to TRBD1. The CDR3 sequence is 16 residues long. The ends lost 2 bases at V and 4 bases at J; junction bases unmatched: 9. The germline CDR1 and CDR2 sequences are LGHDT and YNNKEL (reference sequence). This CDR3 reads CASSQIRTGMSYGYTF. CDR3 bases: TGTGCCAGCAGCCAAATAAGGACAGGGATGAGCTATGGCTACACCTTC.

V and J are TRBV2 and TRBJ2-3, with 7 bases identical to TRBD1. V trimming: 6 bases; J trimming: 3 bases; junction bases outside the gene matches: 6. The CDR3 is made up of 14 amino acids. CDR1 and CDR2 from the germline V gene are SNHLY and FYNNEI. The CDR3 DNA reads TGTGCCAGCAGACCGACAGGGTTGACAGATACGCAGTATTTT. Translation gives CASRPTGLTDTQYF.

This chain joins TRBV3-1 and TRBJ2-1; 10 bases agree with TRBD2. Germline V gene data show CDR1 as LGHDT and CDR2 as YNNKEL (reference sequence). There are 18 residues in the CDR3. The trim removed 4 bases at V and 1 base at J, leaving 10 bases unmatched. The chain's CDR3 is CASSPLELSGGSYNEQFF. CDR3 nucleotides: TGTGCCAGCAGCCCGTTAGAACTTAGCGGGGGGTCCTACAATGAGCAGTTCTTC.

V gene TRBV7-9 combines with J gene TRBJ1-2; D uncertain. Germline loops: CDR1 SEHNR, CDR2 FQNEAQ (reference sequence). Trimming pared 1 base from V and 9 bases from J, leaving 15 bases between. CDR3 length: 14 amino acids. CDR3 DNA sequence: TGTGCCAGCAGCTTAGATCGGGATGTGCCTAGCTACACCTTC. Protein: CASSLDRDVPSYTF.